Given below is one T cell receptor beta chain in context. This specimen belongs to a study of blood T cell repertoires in COVID-19. Study-level background: Samples representing acute and convalescent COVID-19 were sourced from the United States, Italy and Spain. PBMCs, B-cell-depleted T cells, or T cells provided the cDNA or gDNA that made up the material.

Profiled with immunoSEQ multiplex PCR; TCRdb holds only in-frame clones, not every one. The table records around 100,000 clones, around 87% of them present only once. This CDR3 comprises 16 residues. Germline V CDR1 and CDR2: SGHAT, FQNNGV. The V end lost 4 bases, the J end lost 4 bases, and 16 bases lay between the germline ends. The sample taken for sequencing was peripheral blood. The TCR originated in a human donor in a cohort sampled during active COVID-19. The rearrangement joins TRBV11-2 to TRBJ2-2; perhaps TRBD1 as D (5 bases). The CDR3 sequence is CASSSTSSQGTGELFF. The CDR3 DNA sequence: TGTGCCAGCAGCTCCACGTCGAGTCAGGGCACCGGGGAGCTGTTTTTT.